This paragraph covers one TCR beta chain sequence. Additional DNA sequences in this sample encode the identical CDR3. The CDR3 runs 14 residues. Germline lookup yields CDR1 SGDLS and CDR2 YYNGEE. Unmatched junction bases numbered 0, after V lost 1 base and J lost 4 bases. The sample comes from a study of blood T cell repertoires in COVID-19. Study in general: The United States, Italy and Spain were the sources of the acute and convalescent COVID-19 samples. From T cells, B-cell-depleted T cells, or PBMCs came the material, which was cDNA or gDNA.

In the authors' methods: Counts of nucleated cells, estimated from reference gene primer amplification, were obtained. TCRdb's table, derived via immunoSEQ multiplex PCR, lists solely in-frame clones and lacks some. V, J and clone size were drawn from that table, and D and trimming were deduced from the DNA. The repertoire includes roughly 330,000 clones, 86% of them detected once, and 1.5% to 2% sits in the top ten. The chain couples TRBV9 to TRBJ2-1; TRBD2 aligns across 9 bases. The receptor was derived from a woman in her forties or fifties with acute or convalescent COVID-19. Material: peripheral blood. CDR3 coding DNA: TGTGCCAGCAGCGTAACTAGCGGGTACAATGAGCAGTTCTTC. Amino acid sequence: CASSVTSGYNEQFF.